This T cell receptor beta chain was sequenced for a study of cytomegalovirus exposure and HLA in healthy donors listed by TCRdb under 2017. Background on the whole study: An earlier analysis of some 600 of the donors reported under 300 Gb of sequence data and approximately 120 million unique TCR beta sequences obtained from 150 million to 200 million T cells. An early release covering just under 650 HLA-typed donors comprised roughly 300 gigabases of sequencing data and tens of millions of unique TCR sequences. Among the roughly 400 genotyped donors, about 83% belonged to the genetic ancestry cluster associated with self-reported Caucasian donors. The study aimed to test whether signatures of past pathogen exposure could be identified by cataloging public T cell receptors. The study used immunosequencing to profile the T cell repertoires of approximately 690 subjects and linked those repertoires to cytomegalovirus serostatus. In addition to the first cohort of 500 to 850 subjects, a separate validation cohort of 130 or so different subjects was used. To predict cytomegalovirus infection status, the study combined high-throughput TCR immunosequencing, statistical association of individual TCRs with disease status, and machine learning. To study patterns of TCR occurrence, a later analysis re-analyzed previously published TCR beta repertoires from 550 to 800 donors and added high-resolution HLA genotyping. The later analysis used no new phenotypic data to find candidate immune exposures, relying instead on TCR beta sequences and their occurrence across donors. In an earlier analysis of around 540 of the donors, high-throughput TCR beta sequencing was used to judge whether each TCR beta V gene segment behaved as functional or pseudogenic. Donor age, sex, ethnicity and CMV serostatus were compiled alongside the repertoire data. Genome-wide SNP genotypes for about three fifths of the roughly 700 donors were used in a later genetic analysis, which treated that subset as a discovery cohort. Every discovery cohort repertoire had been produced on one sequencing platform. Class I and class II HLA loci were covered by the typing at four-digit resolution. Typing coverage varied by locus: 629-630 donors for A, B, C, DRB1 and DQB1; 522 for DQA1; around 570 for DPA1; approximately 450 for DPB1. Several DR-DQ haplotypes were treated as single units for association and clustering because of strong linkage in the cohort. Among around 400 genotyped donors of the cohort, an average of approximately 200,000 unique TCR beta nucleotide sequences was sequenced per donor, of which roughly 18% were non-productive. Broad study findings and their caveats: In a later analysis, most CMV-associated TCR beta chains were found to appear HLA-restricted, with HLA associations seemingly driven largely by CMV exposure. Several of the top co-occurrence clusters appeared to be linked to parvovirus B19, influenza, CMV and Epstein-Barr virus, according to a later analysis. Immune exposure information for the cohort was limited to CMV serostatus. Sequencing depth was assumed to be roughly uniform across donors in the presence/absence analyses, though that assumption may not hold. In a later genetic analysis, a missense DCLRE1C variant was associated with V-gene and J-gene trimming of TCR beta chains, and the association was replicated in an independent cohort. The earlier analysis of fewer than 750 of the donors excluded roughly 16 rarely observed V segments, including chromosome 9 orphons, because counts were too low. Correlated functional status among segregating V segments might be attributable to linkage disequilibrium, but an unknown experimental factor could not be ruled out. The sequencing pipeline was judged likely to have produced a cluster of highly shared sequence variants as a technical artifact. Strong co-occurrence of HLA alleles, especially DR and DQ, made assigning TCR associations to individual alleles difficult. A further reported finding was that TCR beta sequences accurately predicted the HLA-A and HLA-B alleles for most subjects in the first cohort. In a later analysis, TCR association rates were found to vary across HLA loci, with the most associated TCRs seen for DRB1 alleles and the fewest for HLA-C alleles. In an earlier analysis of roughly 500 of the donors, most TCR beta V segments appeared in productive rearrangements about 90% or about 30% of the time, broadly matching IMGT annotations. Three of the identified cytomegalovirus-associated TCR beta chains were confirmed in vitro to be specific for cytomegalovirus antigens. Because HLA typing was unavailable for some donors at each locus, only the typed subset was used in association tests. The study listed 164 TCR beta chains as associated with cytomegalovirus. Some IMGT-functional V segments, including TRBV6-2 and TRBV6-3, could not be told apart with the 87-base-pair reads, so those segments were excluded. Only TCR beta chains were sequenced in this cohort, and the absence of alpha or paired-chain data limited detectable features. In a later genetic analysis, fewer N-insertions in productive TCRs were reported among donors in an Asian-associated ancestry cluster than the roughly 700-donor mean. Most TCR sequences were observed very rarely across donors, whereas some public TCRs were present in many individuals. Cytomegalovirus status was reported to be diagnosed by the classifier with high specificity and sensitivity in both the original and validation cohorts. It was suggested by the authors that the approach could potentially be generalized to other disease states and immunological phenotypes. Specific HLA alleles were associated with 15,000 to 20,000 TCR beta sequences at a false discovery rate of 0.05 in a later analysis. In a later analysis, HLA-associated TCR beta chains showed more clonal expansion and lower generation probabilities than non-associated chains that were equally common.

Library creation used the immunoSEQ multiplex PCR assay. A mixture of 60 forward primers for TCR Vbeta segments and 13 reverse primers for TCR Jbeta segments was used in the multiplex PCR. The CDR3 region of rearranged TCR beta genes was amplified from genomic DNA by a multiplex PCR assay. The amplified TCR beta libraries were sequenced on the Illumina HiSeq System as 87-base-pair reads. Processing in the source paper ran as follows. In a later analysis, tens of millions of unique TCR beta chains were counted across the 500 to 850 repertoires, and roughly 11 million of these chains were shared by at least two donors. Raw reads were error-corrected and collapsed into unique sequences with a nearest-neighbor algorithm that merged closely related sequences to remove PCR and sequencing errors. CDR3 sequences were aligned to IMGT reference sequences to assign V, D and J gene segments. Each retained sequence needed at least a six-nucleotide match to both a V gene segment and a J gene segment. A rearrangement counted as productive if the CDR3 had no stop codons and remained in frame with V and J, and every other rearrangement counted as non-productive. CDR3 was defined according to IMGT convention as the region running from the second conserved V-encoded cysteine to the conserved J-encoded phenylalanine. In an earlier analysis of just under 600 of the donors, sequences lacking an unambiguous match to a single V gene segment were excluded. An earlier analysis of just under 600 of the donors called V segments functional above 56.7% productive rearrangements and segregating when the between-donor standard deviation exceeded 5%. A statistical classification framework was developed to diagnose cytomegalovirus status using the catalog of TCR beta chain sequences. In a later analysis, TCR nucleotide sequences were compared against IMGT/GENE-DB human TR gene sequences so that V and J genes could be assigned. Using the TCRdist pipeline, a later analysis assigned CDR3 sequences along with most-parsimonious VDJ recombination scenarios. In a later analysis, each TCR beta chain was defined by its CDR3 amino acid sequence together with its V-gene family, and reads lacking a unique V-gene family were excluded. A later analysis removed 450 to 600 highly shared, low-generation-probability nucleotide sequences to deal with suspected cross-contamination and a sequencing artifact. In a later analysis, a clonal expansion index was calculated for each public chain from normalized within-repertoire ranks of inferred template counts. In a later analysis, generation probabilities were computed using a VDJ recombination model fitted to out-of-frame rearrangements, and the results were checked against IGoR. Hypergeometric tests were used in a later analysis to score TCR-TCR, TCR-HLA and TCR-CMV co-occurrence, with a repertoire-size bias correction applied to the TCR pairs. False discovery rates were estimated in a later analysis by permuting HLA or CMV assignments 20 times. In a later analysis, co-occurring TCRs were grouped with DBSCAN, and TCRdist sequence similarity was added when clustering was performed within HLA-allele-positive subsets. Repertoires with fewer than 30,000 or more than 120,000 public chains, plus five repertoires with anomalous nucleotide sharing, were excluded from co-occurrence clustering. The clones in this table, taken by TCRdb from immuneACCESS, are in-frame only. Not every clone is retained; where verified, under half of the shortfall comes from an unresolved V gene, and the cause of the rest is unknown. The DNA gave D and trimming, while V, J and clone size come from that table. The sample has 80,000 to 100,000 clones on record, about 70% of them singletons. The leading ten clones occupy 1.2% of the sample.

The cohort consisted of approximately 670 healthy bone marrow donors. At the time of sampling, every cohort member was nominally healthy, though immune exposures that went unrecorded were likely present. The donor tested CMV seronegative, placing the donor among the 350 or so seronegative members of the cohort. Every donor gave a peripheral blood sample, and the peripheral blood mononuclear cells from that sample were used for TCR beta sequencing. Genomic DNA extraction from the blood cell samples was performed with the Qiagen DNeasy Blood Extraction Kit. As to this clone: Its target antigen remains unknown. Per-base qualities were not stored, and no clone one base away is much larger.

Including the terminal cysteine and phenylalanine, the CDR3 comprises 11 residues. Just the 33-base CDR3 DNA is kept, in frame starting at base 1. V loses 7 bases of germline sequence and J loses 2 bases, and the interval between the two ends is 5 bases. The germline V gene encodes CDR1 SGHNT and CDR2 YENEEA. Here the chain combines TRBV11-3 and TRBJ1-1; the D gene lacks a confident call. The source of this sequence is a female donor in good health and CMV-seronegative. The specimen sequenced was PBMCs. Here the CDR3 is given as CASTLNTEAFF. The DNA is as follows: TGTGCCAGCACCCTAAACACTGAAGCTTTCTTT.